Here is one T cell receptor (beta chain) with its context. As processed by the authors: Reference gene primer amplification yielded estimated nucleated cell counts. The repertoire was sequenced with immunoSEQ multiplex PCR; TCRdb's copy has only in-frame clones and lacks some. V and J calls and clone size come straight from that table; D and trimming were deduced from the DNA. There are over 90,000 clones in the sample; 80% to 90% occur only once, and 4% to 6% lies in the top ten. The data were obtained in a study of blood T cell repertoires in COVID-19. Overall study context: Donors in the United States, Italy and Spain gave samples during acute or convalescent COVID-19. Nucleic acid was either cDNA or gDNA, and it came from T cells, B-cell-depleted T cells, or PBMCs.

A Seattle source enrolled patients during active infection and followed them longitudinally. Trimming stripped 2 bases from V and 6 bases from J, with 14 bases between. CDR1 is SGHRS and CDR2 is YFSETQ in the germline V gene. The CDR3 is made up of 14 amino acids. This sequence originates from an elderly man with COVID-19, enrolled during active disease. Sequenced material: peripheral blood. The rearrangement uses TRBV5-1 and TRBJ1-2; D perhaps matches TRBD1 (6 bases). As DNA, the CDR3 is TGCGCCAGCAGCTTAGGACAGCCTACGAATGGCTACACCTTC. This encodes CASSLGQPTNGYTF.